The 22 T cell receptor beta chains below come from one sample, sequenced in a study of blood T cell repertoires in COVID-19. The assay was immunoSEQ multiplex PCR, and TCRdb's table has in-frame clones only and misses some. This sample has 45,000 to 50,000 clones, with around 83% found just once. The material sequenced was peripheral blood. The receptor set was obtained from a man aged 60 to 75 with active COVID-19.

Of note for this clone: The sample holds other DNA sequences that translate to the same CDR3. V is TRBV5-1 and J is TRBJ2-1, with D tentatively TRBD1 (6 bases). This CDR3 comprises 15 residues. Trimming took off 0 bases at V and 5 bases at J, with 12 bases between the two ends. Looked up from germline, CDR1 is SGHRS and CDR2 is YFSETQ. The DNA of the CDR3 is TGCGCCAGCAGCTTGGAACAGGGTTCGAACAATGAGCAGTTCTTC. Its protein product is CASSLEQGSNNEQFF.

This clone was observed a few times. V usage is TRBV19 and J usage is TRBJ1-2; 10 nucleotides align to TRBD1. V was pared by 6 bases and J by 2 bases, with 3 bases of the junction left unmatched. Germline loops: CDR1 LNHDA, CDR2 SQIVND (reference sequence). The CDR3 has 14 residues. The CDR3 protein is CASRRQGANYGYTF. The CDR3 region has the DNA TGTGCCAGTAGACGACAGGGGGCGAACTATGGCTACACCTTC.

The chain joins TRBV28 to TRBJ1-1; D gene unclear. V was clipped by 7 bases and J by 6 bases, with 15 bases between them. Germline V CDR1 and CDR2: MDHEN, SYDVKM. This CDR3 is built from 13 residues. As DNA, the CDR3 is TGTGCCAGCACCCCTTTTGCGGGTTCTGAAGCTTTCTTT. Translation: CASTPFAGSEAFF.

The CDR3 DNA reads TGTGCCAGCGGTGCGGGGGGGCGGAACATTCAGTACTTC. Translated, it gives CASGAGGRNIQYF. The V gene is TRBV19, the J gene TRBJ2-4, with 9 positions matching TRBD2. Germline loops: CDR1 LNHDA, CDR2 SQIVND (reference sequence). V shed 9 bases, J shed 7 bases, and the junction held 7 bases outside the gene matches. The CDR3 sequence is 13 residues long.

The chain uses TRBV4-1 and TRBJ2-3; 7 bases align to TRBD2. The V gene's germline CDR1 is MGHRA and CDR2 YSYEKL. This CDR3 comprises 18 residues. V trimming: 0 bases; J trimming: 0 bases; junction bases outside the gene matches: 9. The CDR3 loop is CASSQDESGGSSTDTQYF. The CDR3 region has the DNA TGCGCCAGCAGCCAAGATGAATCCGGGGGGTCCAGCACAGATACGCAGTATTTT.

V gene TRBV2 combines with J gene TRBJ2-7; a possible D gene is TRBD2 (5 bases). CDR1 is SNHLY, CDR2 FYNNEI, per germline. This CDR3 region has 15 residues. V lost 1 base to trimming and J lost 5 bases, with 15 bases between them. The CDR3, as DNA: TGTGCCAGCAGTGAAGAAGCGGCGGTGTGGGACGAGCAGTACTTC. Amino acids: CASSEEAAVWDEQYF.

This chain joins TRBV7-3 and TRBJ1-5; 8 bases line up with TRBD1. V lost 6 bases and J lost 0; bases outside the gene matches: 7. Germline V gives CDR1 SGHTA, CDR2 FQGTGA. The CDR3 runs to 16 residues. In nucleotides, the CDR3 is TGTGCCAGCAGGACAGGGGATGGTAATAGCAATCAGCCCCAGCATTTT. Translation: CASRTGDGNSNQPQHF.

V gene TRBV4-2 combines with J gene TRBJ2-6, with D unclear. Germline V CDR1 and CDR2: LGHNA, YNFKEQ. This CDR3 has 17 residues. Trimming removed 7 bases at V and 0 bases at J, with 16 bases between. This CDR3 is CASKAVPSSSGANVLTF. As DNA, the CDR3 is TGTGCCAGCAAAGCCGTTCCCTCTAGCTCTGGGGCCAACGTCCTGACTTTC.

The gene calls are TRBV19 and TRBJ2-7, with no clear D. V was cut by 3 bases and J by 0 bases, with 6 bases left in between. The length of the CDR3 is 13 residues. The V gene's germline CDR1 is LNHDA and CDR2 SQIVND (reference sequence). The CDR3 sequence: CASSIASSYEQYF. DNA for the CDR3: TGTGCCAGTAGTATTGCCAGCTCCTACGAGCAGTACTTC.

DNA for the CDR3: TGTGCCAGCAGCAAGAATAACGGGGGCTACACCTTC. It translates to CASSKNNGGYTF. V usage is TRBV2 and J usage is TRBJ1-2; D remains unclear. The CDR3 covers 12 residues. Between the trimmed V and J ends, which lost 6 bases and 8 bases, there was a span of 13 bases. Germline V gene data show CDR1 as SNHLY and CDR2 as FYNNEI.

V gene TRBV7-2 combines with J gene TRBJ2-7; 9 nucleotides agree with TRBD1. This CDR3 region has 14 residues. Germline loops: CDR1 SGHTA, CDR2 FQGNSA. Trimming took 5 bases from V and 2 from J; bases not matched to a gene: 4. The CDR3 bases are TGTGCCAGCAGCCCCGGACAGGGGCCCTACGAGCAGTACTTC. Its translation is CASSPGQGPYEQYF.

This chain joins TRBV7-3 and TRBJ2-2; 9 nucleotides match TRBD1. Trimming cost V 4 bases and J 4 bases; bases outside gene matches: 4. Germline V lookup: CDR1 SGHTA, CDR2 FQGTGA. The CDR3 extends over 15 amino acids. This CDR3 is CASSWTGVGTGELFF. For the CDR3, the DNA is TGTGCCAGCAGCTGGACAGGGGTCGGCACCGGGGAGCTGTTTTTT. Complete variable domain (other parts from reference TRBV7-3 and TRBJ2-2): GAGVSQTPSNKVTEKGKYVELRCDPISGHTALYWYRQSLGQGPEFLIYFQGTGAADDSGLPNDRFFAVRPEGSVSTLKIQRTERGDSAVYLCASSWTGVGTGELFFGEGSRLTVL.

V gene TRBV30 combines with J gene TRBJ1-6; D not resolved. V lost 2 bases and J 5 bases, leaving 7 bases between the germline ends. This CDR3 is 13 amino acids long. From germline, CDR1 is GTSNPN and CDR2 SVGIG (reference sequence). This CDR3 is CAWSLRDNSPLHF. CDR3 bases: TGTGCCTGGAGTCTCCGGGATAATTCACCCCTCCACTTT.

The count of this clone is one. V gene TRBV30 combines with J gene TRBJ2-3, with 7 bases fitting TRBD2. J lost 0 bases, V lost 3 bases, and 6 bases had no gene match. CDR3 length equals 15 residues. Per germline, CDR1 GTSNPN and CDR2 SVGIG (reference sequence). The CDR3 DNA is TGTGCCTGGAGCTCGGGGAGGGGCAGCACAGATACGCAGTATTTT. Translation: CAWSSGRGSTDTQYF.

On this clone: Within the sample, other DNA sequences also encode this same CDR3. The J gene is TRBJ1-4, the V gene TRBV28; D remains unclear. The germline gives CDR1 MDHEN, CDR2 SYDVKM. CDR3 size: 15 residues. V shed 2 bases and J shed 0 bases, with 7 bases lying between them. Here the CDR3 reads CASSLTGSTNEKLFF. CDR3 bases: TGTGCCAGCAGTTTAACCGGTTCAACTAATGAAAAACTGTTTTTT.

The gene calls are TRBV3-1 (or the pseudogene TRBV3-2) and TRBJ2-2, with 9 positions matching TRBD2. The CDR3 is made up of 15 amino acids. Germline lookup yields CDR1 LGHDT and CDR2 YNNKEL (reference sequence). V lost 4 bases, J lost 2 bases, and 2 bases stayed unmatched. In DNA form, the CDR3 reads TGTGCCAGCAGCCCGACTAGCGGCAACACCGGGGAGCTGTTTTTT. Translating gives CASSPTSGNTGELFF.

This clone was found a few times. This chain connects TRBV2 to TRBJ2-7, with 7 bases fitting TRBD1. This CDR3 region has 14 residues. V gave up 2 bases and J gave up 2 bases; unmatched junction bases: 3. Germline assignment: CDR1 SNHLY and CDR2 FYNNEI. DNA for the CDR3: TGTGCCAGCAGTGAATCCCAGGGGGCCTACGAGCAGTACTTC. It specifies CASSESQGAYEQYF.

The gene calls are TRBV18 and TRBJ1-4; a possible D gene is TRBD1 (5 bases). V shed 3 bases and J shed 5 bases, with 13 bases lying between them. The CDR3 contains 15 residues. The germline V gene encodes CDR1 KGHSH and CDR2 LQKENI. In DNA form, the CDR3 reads TGTGCCAGCTCACCTTGGGGCCAGGAGAATGAAAAACTGTTTTTT. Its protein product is CASSPWGQENEKLFF.

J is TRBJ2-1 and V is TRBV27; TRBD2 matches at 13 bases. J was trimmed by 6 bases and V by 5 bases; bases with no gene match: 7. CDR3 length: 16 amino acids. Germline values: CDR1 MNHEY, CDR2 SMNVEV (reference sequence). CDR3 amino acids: CASSPWTSGSRNEQFF. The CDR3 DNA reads TGTGCCAGCAGTCCCTGGACTAGCGGGAGTCGCAATGAGCAGTTCTTC.

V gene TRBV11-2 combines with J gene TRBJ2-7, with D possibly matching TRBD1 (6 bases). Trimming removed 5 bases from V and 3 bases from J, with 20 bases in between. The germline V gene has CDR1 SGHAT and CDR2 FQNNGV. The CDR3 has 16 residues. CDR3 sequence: CASSAVAPGQFYEQYF. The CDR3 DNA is TGTGCCAGCAGCGCGGTGGCCCCGGGACAATTCTACGAGCAGTACTTC.

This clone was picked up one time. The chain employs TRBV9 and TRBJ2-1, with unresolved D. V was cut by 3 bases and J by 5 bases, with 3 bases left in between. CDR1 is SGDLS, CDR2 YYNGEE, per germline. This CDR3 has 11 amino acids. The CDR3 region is CASSADNEQFF. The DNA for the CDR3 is TGTGCCAGCAGCGCGGACAATGAGCAGTTCTTC. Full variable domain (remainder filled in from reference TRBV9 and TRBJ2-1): DSGVTQTPKHLITATGQRVTLRCSPRSGDLSVYWYQQSLDQGLQFLIQYYNGEERAKGNILERFSAQQFPDLHSELNLSSLELGDSALYFCASSADNEQFFGPGTRLTVL.

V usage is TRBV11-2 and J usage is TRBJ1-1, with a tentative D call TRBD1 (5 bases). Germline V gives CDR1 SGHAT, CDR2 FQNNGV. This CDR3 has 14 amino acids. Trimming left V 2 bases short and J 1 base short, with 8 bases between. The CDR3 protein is CASSLRGGNTEAFF. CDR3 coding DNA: TGTGCCAGCAGCTTACGCGGGGGGAACACTGAAGCTTTCTTT.